This T cell receptor beta chain appears in the sequencing data of a study of shared clonotypes between healthy human individuals. Germline V gene sequence: CDR1 LGHNA, CDR2 YNFKEQ. The V and J ends lost 6 bases and 0 bases respectively, with 11 bases between them. The CDR3 runs to 15 residues. Ten immunoSEQ deep assay plates were used by the authors to sequence unsorted PBMC DNA. In the original analysis: Filtering of immunoSEQ junctional sequences could not match full-length read filtering. Sequencing was performed with immunoSEQ multiplex PCR; in TCRdb, only in-frame clones are kept and a portion is missing. The V and J calls and clone size come from that table; D and trimming were worked out from the DNA. The sample records about 490,000 clones, less than 80% being singletons. This clone was recorded only once.

The material sequenced was PBMCs. The V call is TRBV4-2, the J call TRBJ1-4; the D is unclear. The TCR sequence derives from a woman between 40 and 50 years old in good health. Some clones in this sample may be carry-over from other donors' samples. CDR3: CASSQKLATNEKLFF. In nucleotides, the CDR3 is TGTGCCAGCAGTCAGAAACTGGCAACTAATGAAAAACTGTTTTTT.